These 27 T cell receptor beta chains were sequenced from one sample in a study of cytomegalovirus exposure and HLA in healthy donors (dated 2017 in TCRdb). The library was built by means of the immunoSEQ multiplex PCR assay. In its TCRdb copy, this immuneACCESS table keeps in-frame sequences only and misses some clones. Where compared with another copy, unresolved V genes explain less than half of these, and the others have no known cause. Here the sample has about 200,000 clones; around 84% occur a single time. The ten largest clones capture about an eighth of the sample. The sample was PBMCs. These receptors came from a woman in her 30s in good health and CMV-seropositive.

This sequence joins TRBV6-5 and TRBJ2-7; D perhaps matches TRBD1 (6 bases). The germline CDR1 and CDR2 sequences are MNHEY and SVGAGI. Trimming stripped 6 bases from V and 2 bases from J, with 11 bases between. The CDR3 sequence is 13 residues long. The CDR3 bases are TGTGCCAGCAGCCGGGACATAACCTACGAGCAGTACTTC. It translates to CASSRDITYEQYF.

The table lists this clone with a few counts. This chain connects TRBV15 to TRBJ1-2; D might be TRBD1 (6 bases). The CDR3 loop spans 14 amino acids. Between the trimmed V and J ends, which lost 3 bases and 5 bases, there was a span of 13 bases. Germline values: CDR1 LNHNV, CDR2 YYDKDF (reference sequence). The CDR3 loop is CATSRVLQGYGYTF. CDR3 in DNA: TGTGCCACCAGCAGGGTCCTACAGGGATATGGCTACACCTTC.

The chain employs TRBV6-1 and TRBJ1-2, with 7 bases lining up with TRBD1. Germline V gene lookup returns CDR1 MNHNS and CDR2 SASEGT. V trimming: 6 bases; J trimming: 10 bases; junction bases outside the gene matches: 5. This CDR3 has 11 amino acids. CDR3 protein: CASRNTGDYTF. The DNA of the CDR3 is TGTGCCAGCAGGAACACAGGGGACTACACCTTC.

This chain connects TRBV30 to TRBJ2-1; 9 bases map to TRBD2. The germline V gene encodes CDR1 GTSNPN and CDR2 SVGIG (reference sequence). The CDR3 extends over 14 amino acids. V dropped 5 bases and J dropped 8; count of bases not matched to a gene: 10. The CDR3 region is CAWDSGRGEDEQFF. The CDR3 DNA reads as TGTGCCTGGGATAGCGGGAGAGGTGAGGATGAGCAGTTCTTC.

The chain uses TRBV25-1 and TRBJ2-1; tentatively, D is TRBD1 (6 bases). The CDR3 consists of 15 residues. With 0 bases removed from V and 6 bases from J, the gap between germline ends came to 12 bases. CDR1 MGHDK and CDR2 SYGVNS come from the germline V gene. DNA for the CDR3: TGTGCCAGCAGTGAATATATGACAGGAAGCAATGAGCAGTTCTTC. Amino acids: CASSEYMTGSNEQFF.

V usage is TRBV5-5 and J usage is TRBJ2-1; TRBD2 might be the D (5 bases). CDR3 size: 15 residues. Germline values: CDR1 SGHKS, CDR2 YYEKEE (reference sequence). Trimming removed 3 bases at V and 8 bases at J, with 18 bases between. The CDR3, as DNA: TGTGCCAGCAGCTGGGAGCGAGCAAGTCTCGATGAGCAGTTCTTC. Its translation: CASSWERASLDEQFF.

This chain joins TRBV9 and TRBJ2-1; TRBD2 matches at 10 bases. The junction had 2 bases not matched to a gene; V was cut back by 0 bases and J by 2 bases. The CDR3 covers 16 residues. Germline CDR1 and CDR2: SGDLS and YYNGEE. The CDR3 region has the DNA TGTGCCAGCAGCGTAGACCTAGCGGGGGCCTACAATGAGCAGTTCTTC. Protein sequence: CASSVDLAGAYNEQFF.

V gene TRBV6-5 combines with J gene TRBJ2-7; 15 bases align to TRBD2. The CDR3 has 15 amino acids. Losses at the gene ends were 8 bases for V and 2 bases for J; bases not matched to a gene: 4. Germline CDR1 is MNHEY and CDR2 is SVGAGI. The CDR3: CASGLAGGIAYEQYF. DNA of the CDR3: TGTGCCAGCGGACTAGCGGGAGGGATCGCCTACGAGCAGTACTTC.

The rearrangement uses TRBV27 and TRBJ2-6; TRBD2 matches at 7 bases. Germline CDR1 and CDR2: MNHEY and SMNVEV (reference sequence). After removal of 2 bases from V and 2 bases from J, the junction contained 0 bases not matched to a gene. This CDR3 has 15 amino acids. CDR3 sequence: CASSLGGAGANVLTF. The CDR3 DNA is TGTGCCAGCAGTTTAGGGGGGGCTGGGGCCAACGTCCTGACTTTC.

This clone was detected ten times or more. CDR3 residues: CASSDSGGSYGYTF. As DNA, the CDR3 is TGCGCCAGCAGTGATTCAGGGGGGAGCTATGGCTACACCTTC. This rearrangement joins TRBV10-2 to TRBJ1-2; 7 positions agree with TRBD1. V lost 3 bases, J lost 4 bases, and 5 bases stayed unmatched. Looked up from germline, CDR1 is WSHSY and CDR2 is SAAADI. The CDR3 sequence is 14 residues long.

The rearrangement links TRBV7-2 to TRBJ2-5; 9 nucleotides line up with TRBD2. The CDR3 covers 14 residues. J lost 4 bases, V lost 6 bases, and 6 bases had no gene match. Germline lookup yields CDR1 SGHTA and CDR2 FQGNSA. CDR3 in amino acids: CASSPSGNRETQYF. CDR3 nucleotides: TGTGCCAGCAGTCCTAGCGGGAATAGAGAGACCCAGTACTTC. The complete variable domain, with remaining parts taken from reference TRBV7-2 and TRBJ2-5, reads GAGVSQSPSNKVTEKGKDVELRCDPISGHTALYWYRQSLGQGLEFLIYFQGNSAPDKSGLPSDRFSAERTGGSVSTLTIQRTQQEDSAVYLCASSPSGNRETQYFGPGTRLLVL.

This clone was counted a single time. Other DNA sequences in the same sample also yield this CDR3. This chain connects TRBV5-1 to TRBJ2-7; 10 nucleotides line up with TRBD2. V dropped 0 bases and J dropped 4; count of bases not matched to a gene: 1. The CDR3 extends over 14 amino acids. CDR1 SGHRS and CDR2 YFSETQ come from the germline V gene. As DNA, the CDR3 is TGCGCCAGCAGCTTGGTAGCGGGAGGTTACGAGCAGTACTTC. It encodes CASSLVAGGYEQYF.

The chain uses TRBV28 and TRBJ1-1; maybe TRBD1 (5 bases). Germline assignment: CDR1 MDHEN and CDR2 SYDVKM. The CDR3 extends over 14 amino acids. Trimming pared 6 bases from V and 11 bases from J, leaving 22 bases between. The CDR3 reads CASSLPDPQGWAFF. CDR3 DNA: TGTGCCAGCAGCTTACCTGACCCTCAGGGTTGGGCTTTCTTT. The full variable domain, in which reference TRBV28 and TRBJ1-1 provide the parts outside the CDR3, is DVKVTQSSRYLVKRTGEKVFLECVQDMDHENMFWYRQDPGLGLRLIYFSYDVKMKEKGDIPEGYSVSREKKERFSLILESASTNQTSMYLCASSLPDPQGWAFFGQGTRLTVV.

V usage is TRBV2 and J usage is TRBJ1-2; 7 nucleotides align to TRBD1. CDR1 and CDR2 from the germline V gene are SNHLY and FYNNEI. Trimming took 4 bases from V and 5 from J; bases not matched to a gene: 7. The CDR3 covers 14 residues. In DNA form, the CDR3 reads TGTGCCAGCAGTGGAGGGGGCCAAATTTATGGCTACACCTTC. Residues: CASSGGGQIYGYTF.

CDR3 bases: TGTGCCACCAGCAGAGAGGGGGACAGATTCTCTGGAAACACCATATATTTT. Translating it yields CATSREGDRFSGNTIYF. The J gene is TRBJ1-3, the V gene TRBV15; TRBD1 agrees at 7 bases. This CDR3 is built from 17 residues. The germline V gene has CDR1 LNHNV and CDR2 YYDKDF (reference sequence). Losses at the gene ends were 0 bases for V and 0 bases for J; bases not matched to a gene: 5. The full variable domain, its missing parts supplied by reference TRBV15 and TRBJ1-3, is DAMVIQNPRYQVTQFGKPVTLSCSQTLNHNVMYWYQQKSSQAPKLLFHYYDKDFNNEADTPDNFQSRRPNTSFCFLDIRSPGLGDTAMYLCATSREGDRFSGNTIYFGEGSWLTVV.

This clone showed up just once. The chain joins TRBV18 to TRBJ1-5; 7 positions match TRBD1. Germline V CDR1 and CDR2: KGHSH, LQKENI. V shed 6 bases and J 9 bases; nucleotides not matched to a gene: 11. The CDR3 has 14 amino acids. CDR3 region: CASSTTGESGPQHF. CDR3 bases: TGTGCCAGCTCCACAACAGGGGAATCAGGGCCCCAGCATTTT.

The chain recombines TRBV7-2 with TRBJ2-1; 7 bases fit TRBD2. This CDR3 has 14 residues. The ends lost 0 bases at V and 6 bases at J; junction bases unmatched: 2. The germline V gene encodes CDR1 SGHTA and CDR2 FQGNSA. The DNA of the CDR3 is TGTGCCAGCAGCTTAGCGGGGGAGGGCAATGAGCAGTTCTTC. Protein: CASSLAGEGNEQFF.

This clone has more than one count but fewer than ten. V is TRBV5-6 and J is TRBJ2-1, with 7 nucleotides matching TRBD2. V shed 4 bases, J shed 8 bases, and the junction held 15 bases outside the gene matches. The CDR3 runs 16 residues. Germline V gives CDR1 SGHDT, CDR2 YYEEEE. CDR3 nucleotide sequence: TGTGCCAGCAGCCCCTTACGGGGGACTAAACTTCATGAGCAGTTCTTC. Residues: CASSPLRGTKLHEQFF.

This clone is a singleton in its sample. V is TRBV2 and J is TRBJ2-1, with 12 bases matching TRBD2. Losses at the gene ends were 6 bases for V and 6 bases for J; bases not matched to a gene: 3. CDR3 size: 14 residues. Germline lookup yields CDR1 SNHLY and CDR2 FYNNEI. The CDR3 bases are TGTGCCAGCAGCATGGGACTAGCGGGCAATGAGCAGTTCTTC. It translates to CASSMGLAGNEQFF.

The J gene is TRBJ2-7, the V gene TRBV29-1; D perhaps matches TRBD2 (5 bases). Germline CDR1 is SQVTM and CDR2 is ANQGSEA. V lost 4 bases and J lost 0, with 16 bases in between. The CDR3 totals 15 residues. The CDR3 here is CSVVRNSVSSYEQYF. The CDR3 DNA is TGCAGCGTTGTACGTAATAGCGTCAGCTCCTACGAGCAGTACTTC.

This chain joins TRBV27 and TRBJ2-5; tentatively, D is TRBD2 (6 bases). The CDR3 is made up of 12 amino acids. Germline loops: CDR1 MNHEY, CDR2 SMNVEV (reference sequence). V was pared by 5 bases and J by 5 bases, with 9 bases between. CDR3 sequence reads: CASSKGRETQYF. In DNA, the CDR3 is TGTGCCAGCAGTAAGGGGAGGGAGACCCAGTACTTC.

This clone was detected many times. The J gene is TRBJ2-2, the V gene TRBV11-3, with 9 nucleotides matching TRBD2. Looked up from germline, CDR1 is SGHNT and CDR2 is YENEEA. Unmatched junction bases numbered 5, after V lost 3 bases and J lost 3 bases. The CDR3 covers 16 residues. Here the CDR3 reads CASSFLSGGDTGELFF. CDR3 bases: TGTGCCAGCAGCTTCCTTAGCGGGGGAGACACCGGGGAGCTGTTTTTT.

This chain connects TRBV7-3 to TRBJ1-1, with a possible D match to TRBD1 (6 bases). The CDR3 extends over 15 amino acids. CDR1 SGHTA and CDR2 FQGTGA come from the germline V gene. The V end was cut by 2 bases, the J end by 5 bases, with 15 bases between. This CDR3 reads CASSLWGGEGTEAFF. CDR3 DNA: TGTGCCAGCAGCTTATGGGGGGGCGAAGGAACTGAAGCTTTCTTT.

The chain couples TRBV5-6 to TRBJ2-7, with D possibly TRBD2 on 5 matching bases. The V and J ends lost 5 bases and 2 bases respectively, with 17 bases between them. The CDR3 sequence is 15 residues long. Looked up from germline, CDR1 is SGHDT and CDR2 is YYEEEE. CDR3 bases: TGTGCCAGCAGTCTTGCCGGAGGAAAAACCTACGAGCAGTACTTC. It translates to CASSLAGGKTYEQYF.

The V and J genes are TRBV19 and TRBJ1-5; weak D call: TRBD1 (5 bases). Trimming pared 1 base from V and 9 bases from J, leaving 10 bases between. The CDR3 extends over 13 amino acids. Germline lookup yields CDR1 LNHDA and CDR2 SQIVND (reference sequence). CDR3: CASSIVTEPPQHF. CDR3 sequence (DNA): TGTGCCAGTAGTATAGTGACAGAGCCGCCCCAGCATTTT.

The rearrangement links TRBV7-2 to TRBJ1-2; D gene unclear. CDR1 SGHTA and CDR2 FQGNSA come from the germline V gene. Trimming cost V 2 bases and J 8 bases, with 12 bases left between them. CDR3 length: 13 residues. CDR3 DNA: TGTGCCAGCAGCTTACGTGGGAGGGAGGGCTACACCTTC. Protein sequence: CASSLRGREGYTF.

The chain links TRBV2 to TRBJ1-1, with 7 nucleotides matching TRBD1. CDR3 length: 14 residues. Looked up from germline, CDR1 is SNHLY and CDR2 is FYNNEI. The J segment lost 9 bases and the V segment lost 1 base, leaving 8 bases of the junction unmatched. The chain's CDR3 is CASSEEGALPKAFF. The CDR3 nucleotides are TGTGCCAGCAGTGAAGAGGGGGCCTTACCCAAAGCTTTCTTT.